This is a list of T cell receptor beta chains from one sample in a study of control samples from healthy donors and cancer patients. Profiled with immunoSEQ multiplex PCR; TCRdb holds only in-frame clones, not every one. The sample totals about 190,000 clones; its top ten clones hold 2.2%. Input material: blood. The receptors here all came from a woman under 40 in good health. Each CDR3 is given with its conserved first and last residue. Each record gives: J gene, D gene, V gene, CDR3 protein. D genes are given only for firm matches.

J gene: TRBJ2-5; D gene: -; V gene: TRBV5-1; CDR3 protein: CASSLVGHQETQYF
J gene: TRBJ2-7; D gene: -; V gene: TRBV5-6; CDR3 protein: CASSYGGEEEQYF
J gene: TRBJ1-5; D gene: -; V gene: TRBV27; CDR3 protein: CASSLDSRYQPQHF
J gene: TRBJ1-5; D gene: -; V gene: TRBV28; CDR3 protein: CASRWMQGNNQPQHF
J gene: TRBJ2-5; D gene: -; V gene: TRBV5-1; CDR3 protein: CASNTGTSETQYF
J gene: TRBJ2-1; D gene: TRBD2; V gene: TRBV7-6; CDR3 protein: CASSLGVAGAYAYNEQFF
J gene: TRBJ2-2; D gene: -; V gene: TRBV4-2; CDR3 protein: CASSQEVRGRNTGELFF
J gene: TRBJ2-2; D gene: TRBD1; V gene: TRBV20-1; CDR3 protein: CSASKTGAVTGELFF
J gene: TRBJ1-2; D gene: TRBD1; V gene: TRBV5-5; CDR3 protein: CASSLAGQGGYTF
J gene: TRBJ1-3; D gene: TRBD1; V gene: TRBV5-1; CDR3 protein: CASSLGGQGLGNTIYF
J gene: TRBJ2-7; D gene: -; V gene: TRBV15; CDR3 protein: CATSREVGRKNEQYF
J gene: TRBJ1-3; D gene: -; V gene: TRBV7-6; CDR3 protein: CASTPVGGSSGNTIYF
J gene: TRBJ1-1; D gene: -; V gene: TRBV28; CDR3 protein: CASSLIMNTEAFF
J gene: TRBJ1-1; D gene: -; V gene: TRBV7-2; CDR3 protein: CASSWWEGRTRRAFF
J gene: TRBJ2-5; D gene: TRBD2; V gene: TRBV6-4; CDR3 protein: CASSRGGKETQYF
J gene: TRBJ2-4; D gene: TRBD1; V gene: TRBV15; CDR3 protein: CATSRWDRVSNIQYF
J gene: TRBJ1-5; D gene: -; V gene: TRBV10-3; CDR3 protein: CAISESSIQPQHF
J gene: TRBJ1-4; D gene: -; V gene: TRBV5-6; CDR3 protein: CASSLGGRGAGEKLFF
J gene: TRBJ1-1; D gene: -; V gene: TRBV29-1; CDR3 protein: CSVKSGSTEAFF
J gene: TRBJ1-2; D gene: -; V gene: TRBV28; CDR3 protein: CASRAGDGYTF
J gene: TRBJ1-4; D gene: TRBD1; V gene: TRBV18; CDR3 protein: CASSPPGQGGEKLFF
J gene: TRBJ2-7; D gene: -; V gene: TRBV6-5; CDR3 protein: CASIAGTSFSYEQYF
J gene: TRBJ1-6; D gene: TRBD1; V gene: TRBV6-4; CDR3 protein: CASGTGIAPLHF
J gene: TRBJ2-5; D gene: -; V gene: TRBV20-1; CDR3 protein: CSAPIGETQYF
J gene: TRBJ1-1; D gene: -; V gene: TRBV12-5; CDR3 protein: CASGWGGMNTEAFF
J gene: TRBJ1-1; D gene: -; V gene: TRBV19; CDR3 protein: CASGPLTGNTEAFF
J gene: TRBJ2-7; D gene: -; V gene: TRBV12-3/TRBV12-4; CDR3 protein: CASRSQDYEQYF
J gene: TRBJ2-1; D gene: TRBD2; V gene: TRBV28; CDR3 protein: CASRRTSGGSYNEQFF
J gene: TRBJ1-2; D gene: -; V gene: TRBV5-1; CDR3 protein: CASSLSGANYGYTF
J gene: TRBJ1-6; D gene: TRBD1; V gene: TRBV6-2/TRBV6-3; CDR3 protein: CASSYSEGAYSPLHF
J gene: TRBJ1-4; D gene: -; V gene: TRBV12-3/TRBV12-4; CDR3 protein: CASSRDGGEKLFF
J gene: TRBJ1-1; D gene: -; V gene: TRBV19; CDR3 protein: CASSKRTAEAFF
J gene: TRBJ1-4; D gene: -; V gene: TRBV6-5; CDR3 protein: CASSYYSRDEKLFF
J gene: TRBJ1-1; D gene: -; V gene: TRBV25-1; CDR3 protein: CASGWGHEAFF
J gene: TRBJ1-1; D gene: -; V gene: TRBV6-6; CDR3 protein: CASSRRRARNTEAFF
J gene: TRBJ2-4; D gene: -; V gene: TRBV6-5; CDR3 protein: CASRKPGIAKNIQYF
J gene: TRBJ2-1; D gene: -; V gene: TRBV30; CDR3 protein: CARAISSYNEQFF